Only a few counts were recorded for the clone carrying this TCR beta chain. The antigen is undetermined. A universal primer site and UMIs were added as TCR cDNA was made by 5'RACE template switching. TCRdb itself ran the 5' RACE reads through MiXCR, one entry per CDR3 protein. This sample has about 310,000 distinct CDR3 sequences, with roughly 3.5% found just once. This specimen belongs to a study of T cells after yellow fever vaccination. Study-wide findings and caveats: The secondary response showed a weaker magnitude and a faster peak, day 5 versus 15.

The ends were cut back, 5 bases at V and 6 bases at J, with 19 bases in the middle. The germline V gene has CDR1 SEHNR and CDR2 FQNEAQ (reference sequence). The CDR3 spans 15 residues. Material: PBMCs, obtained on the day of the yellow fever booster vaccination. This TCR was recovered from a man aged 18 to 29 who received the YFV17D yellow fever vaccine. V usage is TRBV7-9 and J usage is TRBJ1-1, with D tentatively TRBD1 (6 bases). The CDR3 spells CASSRPEGGFAEAFF. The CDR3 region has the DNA TGTGCCAGCAGCCGGCCGGAGGGGGGCTTTGCTGAAGCTTTCTTT.